Listed here are 29 T cell receptor beta chains from one sample, sequenced in a study of blood T cell repertoires in COVID-19. Sequencing was performed with immunoSEQ multiplex PCR; in TCRdb, only in-frame clones are kept and a portion is missing. The sample includes around 100,000 clones, around 80% seen only once; the top ten take 24%. The specimen sequenced was peripheral blood. The receptor set was obtained from a human donor in a cohort sampled during active COVID-19.

The CDR3 sequence is CASSKGQGAGEQFF. The CDR3 bases are TGTGCCAGCAGCAAAGGACAGGGGGCAGGTGAGCAGTTCTTC. The V gene is TRBV7-6, the J gene TRBJ2-1, with 11 bases that match TRBD1. CDR3 length equals 14 residues. Germline-derived CDR1 and CDR2 are SGHVS and FNYEAQ. Losses at the gene ends were 5 bases for V and 9 bases for J; bases not matched to a gene: 6.

This chain connects TRBV12-5 to TRBJ1-4, with D unresolved. This CDR3 region has 12 residues. Trimming removed 3 bases from V and 5 bases from J, with 4 bases in between. CDR1 LGHNT and CDR2 FRNRAP come from the germline V gene. The CDR3 here is CASGFGNEKLFF. CDR3 sequence (DNA): TGTGCTAGTGGTTTTGGCAATGAAAAACTGTTTTTT.

The gene calls are TRBV28 and TRBJ1-1, with TRBD1 matching over 7 bases. CDR1 and CDR2 from the germline V gene are MDHEN and SYDVKM. This CDR3 contains 15 residues. Losses at the gene ends were 2 bases for V and 3 bases for J; bases not matched to a gene: 6. The CDR3 DNA reads as TGTGCCAGCAGTTTAAGTCAAGGGACAGACACTGAAGCTTTCTTT. It is translated as CASSLSQGTDTEAFF.

The chain employs TRBV12-5 and TRBJ1-2; 7 bases map to TRBD1. CDR1 is LGHNT and CDR2 is FRNRAP in the germline V gene. The length of the CDR3 is 19 residues. J lost 6 bases, V lost 2 bases, and 21 bases had no gene match. CDR3 nucleotides: TGTGCTAGTGGTTTGATCCGGCAACTAACCGGGACAGAGTCGAATGGCTACACCTTC. It codes for CASGLIRQLTGTESNGYTF.

The CDR3 bases are TGTGCCAGCAGTTTACCCGGCGGGGCGGGGGGGCAAGAGACCCAGTACTTC. It yields the protein CASSLPGGAGGQETQYF. The chain recombines TRBV27 with TRBJ2-5; 9 bases match TRBD2. The trim removed 2 bases at V and 2 bases at J, leaving 9 bases unmatched. This CDR3 is built from 17 residues. In germline, CDR1 is MNHEY, CDR2 SMNVEV (reference sequence).

CDR3 in amino acids: CASSQIGQAWGEGYTF. The CDR3 nucleotides read TGCGCCAGCAGCCAAATCGGACAGGCTTGGGGTGAAGGCTACACCTTC. The genes are TRBV4-1 and TRBJ1-2, with 7 bases lining up with TRBD1. CDR1 and CDR2 (germline): MGHRA, YSYEKL. The ends lost 2 bases at V and 8 bases at J; junction bases unmatched: 14. This CDR3 region has 16 residues.

The V gene is TRBV18, the J gene TRBJ2-1; 10 positions agree with TRBD2. Germline V gene lookup returns CDR1 KGHSH and CDR2 LQKENI. This CDR3 contains 16 residues. Germline trimming cut 1 base from V and 6 bases from J; bases unmatched to any gene: 6. The CDR3 here is CASSPLGTSVFNEQFF. CDR3 bases: TGTGCCAGCTCACCACTGGGGACTAGCGTTTTCAATGAGCAGTTCTTC. Combining the CDR3 with reference TRBV18 and TRBJ2-1 gives the whole variable domain NAGVMQNPRHLVRRRGQEARLRCSPMKGHSHVYWYRQLPEEGLKFMVYLQKENIIDESGMPKERFSAEFPKEGPSILRIQQVVRGDSAAYFCASSPLGTSVFNEQFFGPGTRLTVL.

Notes on this clone: Other DNA sequences in this sample translate to the same CDR3. The chain is built from TRBV18 and TRBJ1-1, with 7 positions matching TRBD1. This CDR3 is 14 amino acids long. The junction had 5 bases not matched to a gene; V was cut back by 5 bases and J by 2 bases. Germline lookup yields CDR1 KGHSH and CDR2 LQKENI. The CDR3 loop is CASSSQGGNTEAFF. CDR3 coding DNA: TGTGCCAGCTCATCTCAGGGGGGTAACACTGAAGCTTTCTTT.

This chain connects TRBV28 to TRBJ2-3, with TRBD2 identical over 10 bases. There are 16 residues in the CDR3. Germline assignment: CDR1 MDHEN and CDR2 SYDVKM. The V and J ends lost 2 bases and 5 bases, in that order; junction bases with no gene match: 7. CDR3 amino acids: CASSLRGLAGVDTQYF. CDR3 DNA: TGTGCCAGCAGTTTACGGGGGCTAGCGGGAGTAGATACGCAGTATTTT.

V usage is TRBV11-2 and J usage is TRBJ2-2; no definite D call. CDR3 length: 16 amino acids. CDR1 is SGHAT, CDR2 FQNNGV, per germline. V lost 5 bases, J lost 0 bases, and 13 bases lay in between. Here the CDR3 DNA reads TGTGCCAGCAGCCCGCAAATAAAGCCGAACACCGGGGAGCTGTTTTTT. Its translation: CASSPQIKPNTGELFF.

This chain joins TRBV6-2 or TRBV6-3 and TRBJ1-1, with 8 bases fitting TRBD1. The V gene's germline CDR1 is MNHEY and CDR2 SVGEGT. V was clipped by 2 bases and J by 11 bases; unmatched bases: 7. The CDR3 runs to 13 residues. The chain's CDR3 is CASSYPDRVSAFF. The CDR3 bases are TGTGCCAGCAGTTACCCGGACAGGGTGTCGGCTTTCTTT.

The chain combines TRBV2 with TRBJ1-2, with a possible D match to TRBD1 (6 bases). Per the germline V gene, CDR1 is SNHLY and CDR2 is FYNNEI. The CDR3 is 15 residues long. The germline V and J ends were trimmed by 8 bases and 6 bases, with 22 bases remaining between them. The CDR3: CASFGKGQAPDGYTF. The DNA for the CDR3 is TGTGCCAGCTTTGGGAAGGGACAAGCCCCCGATGGCTACACCTTC.

This chain links TRBV5-6 with TRBJ1-6; a possible D gene is TRBD1 (5 bases). CDR1 SGHDT and CDR2 YYEEEE come from the germline V gene. Trimming stripped 0 bases from V and 5 bases from J, with 9 bases between. The CDR3 covers 15 residues. The CDR3 region is CASSLGGADNSPLHF. Here the CDR3 DNA reads TGTGCCAGCAGCTTGGGTGGGGCCGATAATTCACCCCTCCACTTT.

V gene TRBV27 combines with J gene TRBJ2-1; the D gene is possibly TRBD1 (6 bases). V was shortened by 7 bases and J by 5 bases, with 12 bases between the two germline ends. The CDR3 consists of 13 residues. CDR1 is MNHEY, CDR2 SMNVEV, per germline (reference sequence). The CDR3 nucleotides are TGTGCCAGCATTCACAGGGCAAACAATGAGCAGTTCTTC. Encoded protein: CASIHRANNEQFF.

The J gene is TRBJ1-5, the V gene TRBV6-2 or TRBV6-3; 8 nucleotides line up with TRBD1. V gave up 4 bases and J gave up 3 bases; unmatched junction bases: 14. Germline V gene sequence: CDR1 MNHEY, CDR2 SVGEGT. The CDR3 sequence is 18 residues long. The CDR3 spells CASSSIINTGQVNQPQHF. DNA of the CDR3: TGTGCCAGCAGTTCAATAATTAATACGGGACAGGTCAATCAGCCCCAGCATTTT.

The V and J genes are TRBV5-5 and TRBJ1-2; D remains ambiguous. Deletions cut 0 bases from V and 5 bases from J, with 8 bases between. Per germline, CDR1 SGHKS and CDR2 YYEKEE (reference sequence). CDR3 length: 13 residues. The CDR3 spells CASSLEQVYGYTF. As DNA, the CDR3 is TGTGCCAGCAGCTTGGAGCAGGTATATGGCTACACCTTC.

The chain joins TRBV9 to TRBJ1-3; TRBD1 matches at 8 bases. Trimming took 4 bases from V and 1 from J; bases not matched to a gene: 19. Looked up from germline, CDR1 is SGDLS and CDR2 is YYNGEE. This CDR3 is 20 amino acids long. Here the CDR3 reads CASSTSSLGGQGSSGNTIYF. The CDR3 DNA reads TGTGCCAGCAGCACATCATCTCTAGGAGGACAGGGAAGTTCTGGAAACACCATATATTTT.

CDR3 protein: CASSALTGIGYTF. The CDR3 bases are TGTGCCAGTAGTGCCCTGACAGGGATTGGCTACACCTTC. The gene calls are TRBV19 and TRBJ1-2; 7 bases are a match to TRBD1. CDR1 LNHDA and CDR2 SQIVND come from the germline V gene (reference sequence). The CDR3 contains 13 residues. With V trimmed by 5 bases and J by 7 bases, 7 bases remained unmatched. Full variable domain (remainder filled in from reference TRBV19 and TRBJ1-2): DGGITQSPKYLFRKEGQNVTLSCEQNLNHDAMYWYRQDPGQGLRLIYYSQIVNDFQKGDIAEGYSVSREKKESFPLTVTSAQKNPTAFYLCASSALTGIGYTFGSGTRLTVV.

The gene calls are TRBV19 and TRBJ2-1; the match to TRBD1 covers 10 bases. Losses at the gene ends were 2 bases for V and 0 bases for J; bases not matched to a gene: 16. Germline lookup yields CDR1 LNHDA and CDR2 SQIVND (reference sequence). This CDR3 is built from 21 residues. CDR3: CASSILAPGQGTSNSYNEQFF. Here the CDR3 DNA reads TGTGCCAGTAGTATATTAGCGCCGGGACAGGGGACCTCAAACTCCTACAATGAGCAGTTCTTC.

This chain joins TRBV28 and TRBJ2-7; 8 bases are shared with TRBD2. Trimming took 6 bases from V and 0 from J; bases not matched to a gene: 4. Germline assignment: CDR1 MDHEN and CDR2 SYDVKM. The CDR3 has 14 residues. The CDR3 DNA reads as TGTGCCAGCAGGGGGACTAGTCTCTCCTACGAGCAGTACTTC. Its translation is CASRGTSLSYEQYF.

This clone showed up just a few times. This chain connects TRBV5-1 to TRBJ2-2; TRBD2 is a possible D gene (6 bases). CDR1 and CDR2 from the germline V gene are SGHRS and YFSETQ. Trimming left V 4 bases short and J 2 bases short, with 21 bases between. This CDR3 is built from 18 residues. The CDR3 protein is CASSLPASRGGNTGELFF. The CDR3 coding sequence is TGCGCCAGCAGCCTCCCCGCCTCTCGGGGAGGCAACACCGGGGAGCTGTTTTTT.

The chain is built from TRBV10-3 and TRBJ1-1; 7 bases agree with TRBD1. This CDR3 spans 14 amino acids. CDR1 and CDR2 from the germline V gene are ENHRY and SYGVKD. Losses at the gene ends were 6 bases for V and 1 base for J; bases not matched to a gene: 5. CDR3 amino acids: CAISYDRENTEAFF. CDR3 coding DNA: TGTGCCATCAGCTACGACAGGGAGAACACTGAAGCTTTCTTT.

The CDR3 protein is CASSIVNRAGANVLTF. CDR3 nucleotides: TGTGCCAGTAGTATAGTCAACAGGGCTGGGGCCAACGTCCTGACTTTC. The chain has TRBV19 and TRBJ2-6; perhaps TRBD1 as D (6 bases). CDR3 size: 16 residues. V was trimmed by 1 base and J by 2 bases, leaving 9 bases between them. Germline V CDR1 and CDR2: LNHDA, SQIVND (reference sequence).

The V and J genes are TRBV11-2 and TRBJ1-1; D possibly corresponds to TRBD1 (6 bases). The V end lost 0 bases, the J end lost 11 bases, and 19 bases lay between the germline ends. This CDR3 has 15 amino acids. Germline loops: CDR1 SGHAT, CDR2 FQNNGV. CDR3 nucleotide sequence: TGTGCCAGCAGCTTAGATCTCGGCAGCTCAAGGGGGGCTTTCTTT. Translated, it gives CASSLDLGSSRGAFF.

This clone was detected only once. The chain joins TRBV10-3 to TRBJ1-6; tentative D call: TRBD1 (6 bases). The CDR3 is made up of 15 amino acids. Germline V gene lookup returns CDR1 ENHRY and CDR2 SYGVKD. V lost 6 bases and J 5 bases, leaving 14 bases between the germline ends. CDR3 DNA: TGTGCCATCAGCCAAGGACAGAATAATAATTCACCCCTCCACTTT. Its protein product is CAISQGQNNNSPLHF.

The rearrangement joins TRBV18 to TRBJ2-7; 7 bases align to TRBD2. This CDR3 comprises 18 residues. Germline CDR1 is KGHSH and CDR2 is LQKENI. Trimming took 1 base from V and 7 from J; bases not matched to a gene: 19. DNA of the CDR3: TGTGCCAGCTCACCACTAAACGTACGAATAACCGAGCGGGAAGAGCAGTACTTC. Its protein is CASSPLNVRITEREEQYF.

The genes are TRBV27 and TRBJ2-1, with a possible D match to TRBD2 (6 bases). V was pared by 2 bases and J by 6 bases, with 14 bases between. The CDR3 sequence is 15 residues long. Germline V lookup: CDR1 MNHEY, CDR2 SMNVEV (reference sequence). The CDR3 DNA is TGTGCCAGCAGTTTAAGCAGGGCGGGAAGCAATGAGCAGTTCTTC. Protein: CASSLSRAGSNEQFF.

V usage is TRBV6-1 and J usage is TRBJ2-1, with 9 bases identical to TRBD2. CDR1 and CDR2 from the germline V gene are MNHNS and SASEGT. This CDR3 region has 16 residues. J was trimmed by 1 base and V by 4 bases; bases with no gene match: 5. CDR3 loop: CASSGPLAGSYNEQFF. The CDR3, as DNA: TGTGCCAGCAGTGGCCCGCTAGCGGGGTCCTACAATGAGCAGTTCTTC.

This chain uses TRBV28 with TRBJ2-1; no reliable D call. Germline V gene data show CDR1 as MDHEN and CDR2 as SYDVKM. Deletions cut 2 bases from V and 6 bases from J, with 11 bases between. This CDR3 has 14 amino acids. CDR3 loop: CASSLTPLFNEQFF. The CDR3 nucleotides are TGTGCCAGCAGTTTAACTCCCTTATTCAATGAGCAGTTCTTC. The variable domain in full, completed from reference TRBV28 and TRBJ2-1, reads DVKVTQSSRYLVKRTGEKVFLECVQDMDHENMFWYRQDPGLGLRLIYFSYDVKMKEKGDIPEGYSVSREKKERFSLILESASTNQTSMYLCASSLTPLFNEQFFGPGTRLTVL.